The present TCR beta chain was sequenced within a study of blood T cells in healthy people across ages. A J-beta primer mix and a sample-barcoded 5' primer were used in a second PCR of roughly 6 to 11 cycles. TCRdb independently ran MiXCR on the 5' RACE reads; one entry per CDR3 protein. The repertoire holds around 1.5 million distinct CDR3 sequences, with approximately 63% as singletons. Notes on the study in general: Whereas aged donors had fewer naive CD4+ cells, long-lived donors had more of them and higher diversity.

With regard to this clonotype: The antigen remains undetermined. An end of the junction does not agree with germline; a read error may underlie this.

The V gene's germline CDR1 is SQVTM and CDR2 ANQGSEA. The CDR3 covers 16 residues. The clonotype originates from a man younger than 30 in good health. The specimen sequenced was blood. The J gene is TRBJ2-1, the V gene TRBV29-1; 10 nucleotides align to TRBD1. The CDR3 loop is CGVEGGLGQGFDEQFF. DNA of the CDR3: TGCGGCGTTGAAGGAGGATTGGGACAGGGGTTTGATGAGCAGTTCTTC.